One sample yielded the 19 T cell receptor beta chains listed below, sequenced in a study of control samples from healthy donors and cancer patients. Sequenced by immunoSEQ multiplex PCR; TCRdb stores in-frame clones only, minus some. Among some 13,000 clones listed, around 79% were seen once. Material: formalin-fixed, paraffin-embedded tissue. These receptors all come from a male donor with melanoma.

Comment on this clone: Other DNA sequences in this sample translate to the same CDR3. The chain employs TRBV19 and TRBJ1-2, with D tentatively TRBD1 (5 bases). Trimming took off 1 base at V and 3 bases at J, with 9 bases between the two ends. CDR1 is LNHDA and CDR2 is SQIVND in the germline V gene (reference sequence). The length of the CDR3 is 14 residues. The CDR3 loop is CASSIGQTDYGYTF. The CDR3 region has the DNA TGTGCCAGTAGTATAGGACAGACCGACTATGGCTACACCTTC. The full variable domain, in which reference TRBV19 and TRBJ1-2 provide the parts outside the CDR3, is DGGITQSPKYLFRKEGQNVTLSCEQNLNHDAMYWYRQDPGQGLRLIYYSQIVNDFQKGDIAEGYSVSREKKESFPLTVTSAQKNPTAFYLCASSIGQTDYGYTFGSGTRLTVV.

For this clone: At the DNA level, this CDR3 is encoded by other sequences in the same sample as well. The J gene is TRBJ2-7, the V gene TRBV7-2, with D uncertain. The CDR3 spans 14 residues. Germline CDR1 SGHTA, CDR2 FQGNSA. Trimming left V 2 bases short and J 4 bases short, with 12 bases between. The CDR3 sequence: CASSLLRNRYEQYF. In DNA, the CDR3 is TGTGCCAGCAGCTTACTGAGGAATCGATACGAGCAGTACTTC.

V and J are TRBV5-1 and TRBJ1-3; TRBD1 is a possible D gene (5 bases). This CDR3 contains 16 residues. Germline V lookup: CDR1 SGHRS, CDR2 YFSETQ. With 0 bases removed from V and 3 bases from J, the gap between germline ends came to 13 bases. For the CDR3, the DNA is TGCGCCAGCAGCTTGGAGGCCAGGGTGTTTGGAAACACCATATATTTT. Translating gives CASSLEARVFGNTIYF. Full variable domain (rest looked up from reference TRBV5-1 and TRBJ1-3): KAGVTQTPRYLIKTRGQQVTLSCSPISGHRSVSWYQQTPGQGLQFLFEYFSETQRNKGNFPGRFSGRQFSNSRSEMNVSTLELGDSALYLCASSLEARVFGNTIYFGEGSWLTVV.

This clone has a single count. The chain links TRBV6-2 or TRBV6-3 to TRBJ1-5; 7 bases match TRBD1. This CDR3 is built from 15 residues. Germline V gene data show CDR1 as MNHEY and CDR2 as SVGEGT. V lost 5 bases, J lost 3 bases, and 7 bases stayed unmatched. The CDR3 region is CASSRETGFNQPQHF. The CDR3, as DNA: TGTGCCAGCAGTCGTGAGACAGGGTTCAATCAGCCCCAGCATTTT.

The rearrangement uses TRBV4-2 and TRBJ2-5; D uncertain. CDR3 length equals 13 residues. Trimming removed 0 bases from V and 6 bases from J, with 8 bases in between. The germline gives CDR1 LGHNA, CDR2 YNFKEQ. DNA of the CDR3: TGTGCCAGCAGCCAAGACGAGTCCAAGACCCAGTACTTC. Its translation: CASSQDESKTQYF.

This chain connects TRBV7-2 to TRBJ1-1, with D possibly being TRBD1 (5 bases). The CDR3 length is 14 residues. The germline V gene has CDR1 SGHTA and CDR2 FQGNSA. Trimming left V 2 bases short and J 5 bases short, with 12 bases between. CDR3 residues: CASSLWQGGTEAFF. CDR3 coding DNA: TGTGCCAGCAGCTTATGGCAGGGAGGAACTGAAGCTTTCTTT.

This chain connects TRBV5-4 to TRBJ1-1; 9 nucleotides line up with TRBD1. The CDR3 loop spans 17 amino acids. The junction had 10 bases not matched to a gene; V was cut back by 4 bases and J by 0 bases. The germline gives CDR1 SGHNT, CDR2 YYREEE (reference sequence). The DNA of the CDR3 is TGTGCCAGCAGCCGCGGGACAGGGAGACCTATGAACACTGAAGCTTTCTTT. Amino acid sequence: CASSRGTGRPMNTEAFF.

CDR3 in amino acids: CASSQDAQGRSYGYTF. For the CDR3, the DNA is TGTGCCAGCAGCCAAGATGCCCAGGGTCGGTCCTATGGCTACACCTTC. The V and J genes are TRBV4-2 and TRBJ1-2, with D possibly matching TRBD1 (5 bases). V was trimmed by 0 bases and J by 4 bases, leaving 15 bases between them. The germline CDR1 and CDR2 sequences are LGHNA and YNFKEQ. This CDR3 contains 16 residues.

This clone was observed a single time. The rearrangement links TRBV5-8 to TRBJ2-1; 9 nucleotides line up with TRBD1. V was clipped by 2 bases and J by 11 bases; unmatched bases: 23. The CDR3 sequence is 19 residues long. The V gene's germline CDR1 is SGHTS and CDR2 YDEGEE. The CDR3 region is CASSFEGTGTKHLSMKQFF. The CDR3 DNA follows: TGTGCCAGCAGCTTCGAGGGGACAGGGACCAAACACCTATCAATGAAGCAGTTCTTC.

This clone occurred a few times. The rearrangement links TRBV2 to TRBJ2-1; the D gene is possibly TRBD2 (5 bases). The germline gives CDR1 SNHLY, CDR2 FYNNEI. The CDR3 sequence is 12 residues long. V was trimmed by 9 bases and J by 4 bases, leaving 10 bases between them. CDR3 sequence reads: CASRRDYNEQFF. Here the CDR3 DNA reads TGTGCCAGTCGACGGGATTACAATGAGCAGTTCTTC.

This chain joins TRBV9 and TRBJ1-3, with D uncertain. This CDR3 is built from 16 residues. V gave up 2 bases and J gave up 0 bases, with 12 bases separating them. CDR1 and CDR2 (germline): SGDLS, YYNGEE. The CDR3 sequence is CASSVSDTVSGNTIYF. CDR3 in DNA: TGTGCCAGCAGCGTCTCCGACACCGTCTCTGGAAACACCATATATTTT.

The CDR3 loop is CSVEEGGVLDEQFF. The DNA of the CDR3 is TGCAGCGTTGAAGAGGGGGGGGTACTCGATGAGCAGTTCTTC. This sequence joins TRBV29-1 and TRBJ2-1; 7 bases agree with TRBD2. This CDR3 is built from 14 residues. With 0 bases clipped from V and 8 bases from J, the junction kept 7 bases outside the gene matches. Germline V gene data show CDR1 as SQVTM and CDR2 as ANQGSEA.

This chain links TRBV11-3 with TRBJ2-3, with a possible D match to TRBD1 (5 bases). The CDR3 spans 15 residues. With 5 bases removed from V and 0 bases from J, the gap between germline ends came to 12 bases. CDR1 is SGHNT, CDR2 YENEEA, per germline. DNA for the CDR3: TGTGCCAGCAGCCCCCGACGGACAAGCACAGATACGCAGTATTTT. Translation gives CASSPRRTSTDTQYF.

DNA for the CDR3: TGTGCCAGTAGTATCGACAGGTCGACCGGGGAGCTGTTTTTT. Protein: CASSIDRSTGELFF. This chain connects TRBV19 to TRBJ2-2, with a possible D match to TRBD1 (6 bases). In germline, CDR1 is LNHDA, CDR2 SQIVND (reference sequence). V lost 3 bases and J lost 5, with 10 bases in between. This CDR3 has 14 amino acids.

This clone occurred once. This chain links TRBV14 with TRBJ1-6; a possible D gene is TRBD1 (5 bases). Trimming pared 4 bases from V and 10 bases from J, leaving 8 bases between. The CDR3 sequence is 12 residues long. Germline loops: CDR1 SGHDN, CDR2 FVKESK. As DNA, the CDR3 is TGTGCCAGCAGCCGACAGAGATCACCCCTCCACTTT. Residues: CASSRQRSPLHF.

On this clone itself: A much larger clone lies a single base off, so this may be a read error. V gene TRBV14 combines with J gene TRBJ2-7, with D perhaps TRBD1 (6 bases). The CDR3 runs 11 residues. The germline V gene encodes CDR1 SGHDN and CDR2 FVKESK. CDR3 bases: TGTGCCAGCAACCAACTAGGGGGGCAGTACTTC. Protein sequence: CASNQLGGQYF.

In this sample, this clone turned up once. The rearrangement uses TRBV2 and TRBJ2-5, with a possible D match to TRBD1 (6 bases). The germline V gene has CDR1 SNHLY and CDR2 FYNNEI. V shed 6 bases and J shed 2 bases, with 25 bases lying between them. The CDR3 is 18 amino acids. The CDR3 nucleotides read TGTGCCAGCAGCCATCTAGTAGGGGACAAAGAATTACAAGAGACCCAGTACTTC. The encoded protein is CASSHLVGDKELQETQYF.

The chain recombines TRBV18 with TRBJ2-7; 8 bases fit TRBD1. J lost 6 bases, V lost 6 bases, and 7 bases had no gene match. Germline lookup yields CDR1 KGHSH and CDR2 LQKENI. The CDR3 extends over 13 amino acids. This CDR3 reads CASSFSGGIEQYF. In nucleotides, the CDR3 is TGTGCCAGCTCCTTCTCAGGGGGCATCGAGCAGTACTTC.

The chain links TRBV4-2 to TRBJ1-6, with D perhaps TRBD1 (5 bases). The germline CDR1 and CDR2 sequences are LGHNA and YNFKEQ. The V end lost 0 bases, the J end lost 5 bases, and 14 bases lay between the germline ends. The CDR3 spans 17 residues. CDR3 in amino acids: CASSQDLSGHNNSPLHF. The DNA of the CDR3 is TGTGCCAGCAGCCAAGATCTTTCCGGACACAATAATTCACCCCTCCACTTT.